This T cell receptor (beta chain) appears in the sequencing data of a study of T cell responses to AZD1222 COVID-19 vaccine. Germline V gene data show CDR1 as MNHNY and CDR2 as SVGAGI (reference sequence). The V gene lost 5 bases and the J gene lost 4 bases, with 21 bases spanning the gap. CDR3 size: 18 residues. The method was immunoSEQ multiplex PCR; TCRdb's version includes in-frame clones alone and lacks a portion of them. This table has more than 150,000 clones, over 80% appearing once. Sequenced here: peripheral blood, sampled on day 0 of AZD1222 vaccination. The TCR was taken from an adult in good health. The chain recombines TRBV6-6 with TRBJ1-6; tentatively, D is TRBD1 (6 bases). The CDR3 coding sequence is TGTGCCAGCAGTCCCCTGGTCCACGGGGGGCGTTATAATTCACCCCTCCACTTT. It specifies CASSPLVHGGRYNSPLHF.